This TCR beta chain originates from a study of blood T cell repertoires in COVID-19. Produced via immunoSEQ multiplex PCR; TCRdb's table is partial and in-frame only. The sample yields 230,000 or so clones, roughly 80% seen once. The CDR3 extends over 13 amino acids. V was cut by 3 bases and J by 6 bases, with 12 bases left in between. Looked up from germline, CDR1 is SGHDT and CDR2 is YYEEEE. The chain uses TRBV5-6 and TRBJ1-2; D remains unclear. The clonotype comes from a human donor in a cohort sampled during active COVID-19. Sequencing was done on a sample of peripheral blood. CDR3 coding DNA: TGTGCCAGCAGCTCTATCAGCGTCCATGGCTACACCTTC. Protein sequence: CASSSISVHGYTF.